The source of this TCR beta chain is a study of regulatory T cells in long-lasting Graves disease. General observations from the study: With a small sample size, accuracy may have been reduced. TRBV28, TRBJ1-2 and TRBJ2-5 emerged as the favored segments in persistent disease.

Relying on iRepertoire HTBI primers and Arm-PCR of CDR3 regions, the team built TCR beta libraries. TCRdb recomputed calls from the multiplex PCR reads with MiXCR, one row per CDR3 protein. The table includes around 500,000 distinct CDR3 sequences, more than 10% detected once. This clonotype was counted only a few times. What it recognizes is unknown. The germline V and J ends were trimmed by 9 bases and 10 bases, with 21 bases remaining between them. Per germline, CDR1 LNHDA and CDR2 SQIVND (reference sequence). This CDR3 region has 13 residues. Time point described: newly diagnosed GD, antithyroid drugs for less than 3 months. PBMC RNA served as the TCR library source. The same data also contributed to another study, on T cells in Graves' hyperthyroidism and ophthalmopathy. According to that study: By a 13 V-J model, ophthalmopathy was set apart from stable hyperthyroidism.

The clonotype comes from a woman in her twenties or thirties with Graves disease. This sequence joins TRBV19 and TRBJ1-1, with a weak D call TRBD1 (6 bases). This material consisted of peripheral blood mononuclear cells (PBMCs), taken at new diagnosis, from a patient treated with antithyroid drugs. The CDR3 reads CASRGGGLMTAFF. The CDR3 DNA reads as TGTGCCAGCCGCGGAGGGGGGCTTATGACAGCTTTCTTT. Drawing the rest from reference TRBV19 and TRBJ1-1, the complete variable domain is DGGITQSPKYLFRKEGQNVTLSCEQNLNHDAMYWYRQDPGQGLRLIYYSQIVNDFQKGDIAEGYSVSREKKESFPLTVTSAQKNPTAFYLCASRGGGLMTAFFGQGTRLTVV.